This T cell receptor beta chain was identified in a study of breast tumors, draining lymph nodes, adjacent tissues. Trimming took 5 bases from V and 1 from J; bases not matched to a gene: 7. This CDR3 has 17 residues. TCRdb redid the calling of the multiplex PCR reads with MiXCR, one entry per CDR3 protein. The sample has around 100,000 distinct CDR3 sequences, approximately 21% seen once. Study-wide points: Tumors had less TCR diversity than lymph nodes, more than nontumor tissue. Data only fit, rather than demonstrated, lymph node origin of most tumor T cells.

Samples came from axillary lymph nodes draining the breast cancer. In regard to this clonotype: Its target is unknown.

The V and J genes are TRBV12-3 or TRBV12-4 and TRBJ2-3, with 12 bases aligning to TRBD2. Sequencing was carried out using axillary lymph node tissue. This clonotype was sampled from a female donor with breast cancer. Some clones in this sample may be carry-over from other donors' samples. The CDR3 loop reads CASSKTSGGTRTDTQYF. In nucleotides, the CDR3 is TGTGCCAGCAGTAAGACTAGCGGGGGTACCCGCACAGATACGCAGTATTTT.